The clone carrying this T cell receptor (beta chain) counts as medium-sized. CDR3 size: 17 residues. The germline V gene has CDR1 LGHNT and CDR2 FRNRAP. The V and J ends lost 2 bases and 0 bases respectively, with 16 bases between them. This sample was included in a study of graft-versus-host responses after intestinal transplantation. This table comes from immunoSEQ multiplex PCR, and its TCRdb copy is limited to in-frame clones, with some not included. The data contain 20,000 to 25,000 clones, around 43% of them singletons. Responders (around 200,000, CFSE-labeled) met around 200,000 stimulators that were irradiated and violet-dye-labeled.

The input for sequencing was alloreactive CD8+ T cells from a mixed lymphocyte reaction culture, taken before intestinal transplant. Subset given: CFSE-low proliferating T cells sorted from roughly 6-day pre-transplant mixed lymphocyte reaction (GvH or HvG direction). The receptor comes from a human patient who received an intestinal transplant. The V call is TRBV12-5, the J call TRBJ1-2; D not resolved. The CDR3 nucleotides read TGTGCTAGTGGTTTGTACCGACTGACGGATACTAACTATGGCTACACCTTC. As protein: CASGLYRLTDTNYGYTF.